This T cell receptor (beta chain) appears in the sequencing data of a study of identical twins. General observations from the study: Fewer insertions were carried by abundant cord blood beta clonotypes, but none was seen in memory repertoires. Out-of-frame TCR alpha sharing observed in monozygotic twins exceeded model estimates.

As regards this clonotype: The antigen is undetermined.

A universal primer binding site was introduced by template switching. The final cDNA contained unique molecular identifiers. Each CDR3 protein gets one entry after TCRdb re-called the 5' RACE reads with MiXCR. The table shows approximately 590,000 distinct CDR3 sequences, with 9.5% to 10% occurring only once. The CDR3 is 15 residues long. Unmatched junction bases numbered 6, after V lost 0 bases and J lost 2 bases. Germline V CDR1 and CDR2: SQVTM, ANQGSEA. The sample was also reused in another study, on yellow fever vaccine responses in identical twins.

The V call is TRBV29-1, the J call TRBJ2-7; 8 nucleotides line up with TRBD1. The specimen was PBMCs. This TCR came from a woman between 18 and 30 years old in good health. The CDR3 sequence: CSVEDSAQGAYEQYF. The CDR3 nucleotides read TGCAGCGTTGAAGACTCGGCACAGGGGGCCTACGAGCAGTACTTC.